This entry concerns a single T cell receptor (beta chain). Its antigen is still unknown. The data are from a study of a mutant IDH1 vaccine in newly diagnosed glioma. Looking at the study overall: Beginning 4-6 weeks after radiotherapy alone, or with temozolomide cycles, vaccination took place. General study findings and limits: 80% to 95% of patients showed vaccine-induced immune responses across multiple MHC alleles. Seemingly, top peripheral T cell clonotype changes bore no relation to pseudoprogression.

Assay: immunoSEQ multiplex PCR; the TCRdb copy retains only in-frame clones and omits some. Found here are 25,000 to 30,000 clones, approximately 80% of them singletons; the top ten hold less than 9.5%. As to time point: week 23, last vaccination. A 20-mer mutant IDH1 peptide at 300 ug was injected subcutaneously with topical imiquimod. Trimming removed 0 bases from V and 1 base from J, with 11 bases in between. Germline V gene lookup returns CDR1 SGDLS and CDR2 YYNGEE. The CDR3 runs to 15 residues. Sequencing was performed on PBMCs, taken from a glioma patient whose treatment included an IDH1 peptide vaccine. This clonotype was sampled from a woman aged 18-30 years with glioma. The rearrangement links TRBV9 to TRBJ2-7, with unresolved D. The CDR3 loop reads CASSVDGQVSYEQYF. The CDR3, as DNA: TGTGCCAGCAGCGTAGATGGGCAGGTTTCCTACGAGCAGTACTTC.